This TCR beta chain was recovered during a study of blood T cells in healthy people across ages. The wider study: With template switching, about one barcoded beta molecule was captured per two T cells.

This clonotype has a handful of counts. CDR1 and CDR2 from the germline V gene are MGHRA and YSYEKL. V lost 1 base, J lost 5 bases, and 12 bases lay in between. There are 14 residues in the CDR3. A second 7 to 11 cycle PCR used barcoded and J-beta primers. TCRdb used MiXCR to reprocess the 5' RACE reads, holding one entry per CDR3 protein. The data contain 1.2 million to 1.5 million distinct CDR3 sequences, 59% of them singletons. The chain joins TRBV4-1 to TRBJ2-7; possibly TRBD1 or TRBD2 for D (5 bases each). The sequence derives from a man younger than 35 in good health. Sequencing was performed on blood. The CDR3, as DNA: TGCGCCAGCAGCCAAGTCATTGGGGACGACGAGCAGTACTTC. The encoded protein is CASSQVIGDDEQYF.